This record concerns one TCR beta chain sequence. Antigen unknown. The CDR3 has 14 amino acids. Germline V gene data show CDR1 as GTSNPN and CDR2 as SVGIG (reference sequence). With V trimmed by 3 bases and J by 1 base, 5 bases remained unmatched. The sample is drawn from a study of T cell responses to AZD1222 COVID-19 vaccine. The study, taken as a whole, reports: Repertoires were sampled only after the peak T cell response. Nearly half of spike-specific TCRs reportedly target unmutated variant regions. Once two AZD1222 doses were given, Spike-specific TCR breadth and depth went up. Clonal diversity may have been underestimated, and the donors were mostly white British, with more females than males.

The repertoire was sequenced with immunoSEQ multiplex PCR; TCRdb's copy has only in-frame clones and lacks some. The profile shows fewer than 20,000 clones, roughly 90% of them singletons. The sequences come from peripheral blood, collected 28 days after the second AZD1222 dose. The V call is TRBV30, the J call TRBJ2-5; 7 bases are a match to TRBD2. The receptor was derived from an adult who received the AZD1222 COVID-19 vaccine. CDR3 region: CAWRPGGTQETQYF. The CDR3 DNA reads TGTGCCTGGAGGCCGGGGGGTACCCAAGAGACCCAGTACTTC.